This T cell receptor (beta chain) came from a study of technical replicates of blood from several donors. Repertoires were generated with immunoSEQ multiplex PCR, while TCRdb's copy carries only in-frame clones and drops some. The sample lists 60,000 to 80,000 clones; roughly nine tenths were seen once. The CDR3 has 14 amino acids. J lost 4 bases, V lost 4 bases, and 7 bases had no gene match. In germline, CDR1 is SGHTA, CDR2 FQGNSA. This receptor was identified in a human donor in good health. Some clones in this sample may be carry-over from other donors' samples. The V call is TRBV7-2, the J call TRBJ2-7; 7 positions agree with TRBD1. Sequencing input: PBMCs. The CDR3 sequence: CASSSSDRAYEQYF. DNA of the CDR3: TGTGCCAGCAGCTCCAGCGACAGGGCTTACGAGCAGTACTTC.